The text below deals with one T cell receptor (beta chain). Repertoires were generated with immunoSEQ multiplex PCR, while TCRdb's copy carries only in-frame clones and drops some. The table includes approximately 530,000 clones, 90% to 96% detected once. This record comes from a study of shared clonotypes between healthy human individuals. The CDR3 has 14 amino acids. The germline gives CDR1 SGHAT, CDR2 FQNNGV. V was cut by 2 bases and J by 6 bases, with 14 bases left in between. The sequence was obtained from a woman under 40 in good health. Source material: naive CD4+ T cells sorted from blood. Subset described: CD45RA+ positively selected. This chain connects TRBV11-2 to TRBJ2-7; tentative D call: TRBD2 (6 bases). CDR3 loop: CASSLRLVMAEQYF. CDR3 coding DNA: TGTGCCAGCAGCTTAAGACTAGTGATGGCCGAGCAGTACTTC. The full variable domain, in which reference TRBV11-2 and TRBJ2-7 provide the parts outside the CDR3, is EAGVAQSPRYKIIEKRQSVAFWCNPISGHATLYWYQQILGQGPKLLIQFQNNGVVDDSQLPKDRFSAERLKGVDSTLKIQPAKLEDSAVYLCASSLRLVMAEQYFGPGTRLTVT.